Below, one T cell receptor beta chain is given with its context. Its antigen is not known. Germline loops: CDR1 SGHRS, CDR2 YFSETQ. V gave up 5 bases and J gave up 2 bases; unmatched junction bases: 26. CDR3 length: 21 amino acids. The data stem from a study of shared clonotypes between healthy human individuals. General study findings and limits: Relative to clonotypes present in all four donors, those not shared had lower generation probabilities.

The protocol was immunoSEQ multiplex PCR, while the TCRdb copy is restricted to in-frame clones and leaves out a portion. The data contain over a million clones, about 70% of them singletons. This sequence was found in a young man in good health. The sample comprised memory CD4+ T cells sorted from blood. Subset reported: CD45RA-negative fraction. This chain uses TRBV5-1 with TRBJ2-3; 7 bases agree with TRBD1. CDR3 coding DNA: TGCGCCAGCAGTAGGGGACCGGGCCGGGACAGAATACAATTCCCCACAGATACGCAGTATTTT. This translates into CASSRGPGRDRIQFPTDTQYF.